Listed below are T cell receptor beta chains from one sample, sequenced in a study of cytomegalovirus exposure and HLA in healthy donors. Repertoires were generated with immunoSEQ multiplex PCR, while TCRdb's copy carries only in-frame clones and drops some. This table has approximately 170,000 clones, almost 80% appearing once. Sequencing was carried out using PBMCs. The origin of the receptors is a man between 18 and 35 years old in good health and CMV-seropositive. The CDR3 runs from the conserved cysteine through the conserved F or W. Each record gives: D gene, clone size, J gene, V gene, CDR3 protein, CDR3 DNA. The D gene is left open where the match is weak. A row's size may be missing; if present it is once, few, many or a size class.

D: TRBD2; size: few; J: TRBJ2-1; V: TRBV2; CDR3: CASSAGTSGGPEQFF; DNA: TGTGCCAGCAGTGCTGGGACTAGTGGGGGCCCTGAGCAGTTCTTC
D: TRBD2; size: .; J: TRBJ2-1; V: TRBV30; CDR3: CATQTSGIEQFF; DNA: TGTGCCACCCAGACTAGCGGGATTGAGCAGTTCTTC
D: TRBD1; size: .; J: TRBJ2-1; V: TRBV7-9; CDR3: CASSLGRQGTYNEQFF; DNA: TGTGCCAGCAGCTTAGGGAGACAGGGTACCTACAATGAGCAGTTCTTC
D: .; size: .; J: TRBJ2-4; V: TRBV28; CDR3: CASKGRAYSGAKNIQYF; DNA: TGTGCCAGCAAGGGCAGGGCGTATTCTGGAGCCAAAAACATTCAGTACTTC
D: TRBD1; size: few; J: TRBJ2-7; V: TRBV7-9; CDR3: CASRSVGGLEQYF; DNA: TGTGCCAGCAGGTCAGTAGGGGGCCTCGAGCAGTACTTC
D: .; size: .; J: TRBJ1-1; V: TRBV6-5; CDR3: CASRMTERNTEAFF; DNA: TGTGCCAGCAGGATGACAGAGCGGAACACTGAAGCTTTCTTT
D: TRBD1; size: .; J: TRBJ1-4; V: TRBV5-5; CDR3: CASSWWTGQGEKLFF; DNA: TGTGCCAGCAGTTGGTGGACAGGGCAAGGTGAAAAACTGTTTTTT
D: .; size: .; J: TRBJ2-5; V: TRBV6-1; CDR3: CASSLIQGQETQYF; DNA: TGTGCCAGCAGCCTCATCCAGGGACAAGAGACCCAGTACTTC
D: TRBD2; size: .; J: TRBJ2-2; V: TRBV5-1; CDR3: CASSFPGLDTGELFF; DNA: TGCGCCAGCAGCTTCCCGGGACTAGACACCGGGGAGCTGTTTTTT
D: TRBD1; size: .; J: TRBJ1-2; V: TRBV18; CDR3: CASSPTIDRGSYTF; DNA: TGTGCCAGCTCACCAACGATCGACAGGGGCAGCTACACCTTC
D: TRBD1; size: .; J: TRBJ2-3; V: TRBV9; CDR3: CASTASDRRSTDTQYF; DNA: TGTGCCAGCACCGCGTCGGACAGGCGAAGCACAGATACGCAGTATTTT
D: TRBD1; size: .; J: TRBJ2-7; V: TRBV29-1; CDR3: CSVDEGAEQYF; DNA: TGCAGCGTTGACGAGGGGGCAGAGCAGTACTTC
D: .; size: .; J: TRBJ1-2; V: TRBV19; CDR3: CASSREGDYGYTF; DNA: TGTGCCAGTAGTCGCGAGGGCGACTATGGCTACACCTTC
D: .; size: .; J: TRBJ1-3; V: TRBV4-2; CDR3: CASSQDKGSGNTIYF; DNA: TGTGCCAGCAGCCAGGACAAGGGTTCAGGAAACACCATATATTTT
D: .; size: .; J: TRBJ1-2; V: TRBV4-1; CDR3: CASSQFTETYGYTF; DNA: TGCGCCAGCAGCCAATTCACGGAGACCTATGGCTACACCTTC
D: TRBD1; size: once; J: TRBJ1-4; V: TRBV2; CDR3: CASRSRDRGRYEKLFF; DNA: TGTGCCAGCAGGTCCCGGGACAGGGGGCGGTATGAAAAACTGTTTTTT
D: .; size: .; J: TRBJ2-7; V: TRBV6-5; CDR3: CASSRRVGSDEQYF; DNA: TGTGCCAGCAGTCGCAGGGTAGGTTCGGACGAGCAGTACTTC
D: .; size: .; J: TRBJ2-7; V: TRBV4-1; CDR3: CASSQDRAGHEQYF; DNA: TGCGCCAGCAGCCAAGACCGGGCGGGTCACGAGCAGTACTTC
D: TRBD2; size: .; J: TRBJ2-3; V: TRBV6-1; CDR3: CASAGLAGGTDTQYF; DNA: TGTGCCAGCGCCGGACTAGCGGGAGGAACAGATACGCAGTATTTT
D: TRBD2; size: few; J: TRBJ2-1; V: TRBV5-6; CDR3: CASSLTSGGGFNEQFF; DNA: TGTGCCAGCAGCTTGACTAGTGGGGGGGGATTTAATGAGCAGTTCTTC
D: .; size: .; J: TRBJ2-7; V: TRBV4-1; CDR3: CASSQELAVYEQYF; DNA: TGCGCCAGCAGCCAAGAACTAGCTGTCTACGAGCAGTACTTC
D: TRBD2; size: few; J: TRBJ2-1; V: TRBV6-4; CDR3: CASSESLAGGSEQFF; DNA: TGTGCCAGCAGTGAGTCGCTAGCGGGAGGGTCTGAGCAGTTCTTC
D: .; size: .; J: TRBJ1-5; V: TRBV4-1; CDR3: CASSPQGNSNQPQHF; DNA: TGCGCCAGCAGCCCGCAGGGGAATAGCAATCAGCCCCAGCATTTT
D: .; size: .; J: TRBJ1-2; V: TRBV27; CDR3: CASSLDREYYGYTF; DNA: TGTGCCAGCAGTTTGGACCGGGAATACTATGGCTACACCTTC
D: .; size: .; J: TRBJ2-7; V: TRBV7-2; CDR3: CASSPIGSLSYEQYF; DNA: TGTGCCAGCAGCCCTATCGGGAGTCTCTCCTACGAGCAGTACTTC
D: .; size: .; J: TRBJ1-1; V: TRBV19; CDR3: CASRERQQTPEAFF; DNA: TGTGCCAGTAGAGAGAGACAGCAAACCCCTGAAGCTTTCTTT